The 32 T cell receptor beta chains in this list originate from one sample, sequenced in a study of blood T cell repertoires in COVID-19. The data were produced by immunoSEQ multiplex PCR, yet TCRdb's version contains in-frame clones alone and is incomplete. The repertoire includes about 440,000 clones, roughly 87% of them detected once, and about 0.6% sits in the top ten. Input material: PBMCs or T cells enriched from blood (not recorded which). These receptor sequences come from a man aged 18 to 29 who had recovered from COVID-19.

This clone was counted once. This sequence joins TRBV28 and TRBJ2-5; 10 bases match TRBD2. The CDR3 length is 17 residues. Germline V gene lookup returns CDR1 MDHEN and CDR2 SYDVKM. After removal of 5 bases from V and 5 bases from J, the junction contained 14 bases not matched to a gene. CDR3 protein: CASSAPSGRASRETQYF. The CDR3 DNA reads TGTGCCAGCAGTGCCCCTAGCGGGAGAGCTAGCCGGGAGACCCAGTACTTC.

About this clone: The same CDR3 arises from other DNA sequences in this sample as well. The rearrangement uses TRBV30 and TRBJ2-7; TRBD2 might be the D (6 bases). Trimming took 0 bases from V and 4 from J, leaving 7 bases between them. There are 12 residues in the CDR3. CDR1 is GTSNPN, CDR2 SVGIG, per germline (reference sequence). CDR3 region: CAWSVRGYEQYF. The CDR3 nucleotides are TGTGCCTGGAGTGTCCGGGGGTACGAGCAGTACTTC. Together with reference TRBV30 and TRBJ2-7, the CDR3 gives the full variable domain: SQTIHQWPATLVQPVGSPLSLECTVEGTSNPNLYWYRQAAGRGLQLLFYSVGIGQISSEVPQNLSASRPQDRQFILSSKKLLLSDSGFYLCAWSVRGYEQYFGPGTRLTVT.

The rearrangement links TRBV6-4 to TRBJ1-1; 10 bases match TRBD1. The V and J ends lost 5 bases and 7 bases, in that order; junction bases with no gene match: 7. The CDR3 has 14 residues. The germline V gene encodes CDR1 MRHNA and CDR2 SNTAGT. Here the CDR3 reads CASSPGQGEDEAFF. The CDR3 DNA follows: TGTGCCAGCAGTCCCGGACAGGGGGAGGATGAAGCTTTCTTT.

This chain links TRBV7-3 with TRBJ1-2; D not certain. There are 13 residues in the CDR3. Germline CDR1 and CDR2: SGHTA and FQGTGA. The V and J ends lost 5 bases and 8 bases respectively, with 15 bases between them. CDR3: CASSRYGGEGYTF. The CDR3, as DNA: TGTGCCAGCAGCCGTTACGGCGGGGAGGGCTACACCTTC.

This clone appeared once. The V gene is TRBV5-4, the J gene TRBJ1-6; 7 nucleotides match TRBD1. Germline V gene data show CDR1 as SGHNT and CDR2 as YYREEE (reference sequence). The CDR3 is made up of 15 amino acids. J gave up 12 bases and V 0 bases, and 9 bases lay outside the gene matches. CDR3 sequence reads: CASSLARDSTKPLHF. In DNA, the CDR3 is TGTGCCAGCAGCTTGGCCCGGGACAGCACCAAACCCCTCCACTTT.

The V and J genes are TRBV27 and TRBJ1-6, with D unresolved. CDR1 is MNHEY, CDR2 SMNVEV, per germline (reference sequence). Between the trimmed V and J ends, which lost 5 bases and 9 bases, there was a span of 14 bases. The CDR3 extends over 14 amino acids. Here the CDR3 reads CASSPLTDSSPLHF. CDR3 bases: TGTGCCAGCAGTCCTTTAACAGATAGTTCACCCCTCCACTTT.

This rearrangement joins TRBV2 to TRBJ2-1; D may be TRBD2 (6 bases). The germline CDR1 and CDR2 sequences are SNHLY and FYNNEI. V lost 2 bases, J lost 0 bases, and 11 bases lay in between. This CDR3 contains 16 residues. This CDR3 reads CASSERGISSYNEQFF. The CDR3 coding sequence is TGTGCCAGCAGTGAACGCGGGATTAGCTCCTACAATGAGCAGTTCTTC.

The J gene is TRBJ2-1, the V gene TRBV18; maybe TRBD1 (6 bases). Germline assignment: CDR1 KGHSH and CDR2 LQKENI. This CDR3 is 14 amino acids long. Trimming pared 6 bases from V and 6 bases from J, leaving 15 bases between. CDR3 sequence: CASSQQQGGNEQFF. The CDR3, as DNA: TGTGCCAGCTCTCAACAACAGGGCGGCAATGAGCAGTTCTTC.

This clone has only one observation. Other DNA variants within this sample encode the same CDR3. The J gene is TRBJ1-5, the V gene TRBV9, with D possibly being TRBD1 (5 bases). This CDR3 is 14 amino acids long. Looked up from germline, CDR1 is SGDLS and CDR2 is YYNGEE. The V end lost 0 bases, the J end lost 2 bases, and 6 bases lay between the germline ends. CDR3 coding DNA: TGTGCCAGCAGCGTAGGGGGGGGCAATCAGCCCCAGCATTTT. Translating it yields CASSVGGGNQPQHF. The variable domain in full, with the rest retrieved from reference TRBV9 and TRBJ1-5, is DSGVTQTPKHLITATGQRVTLRCSPRSGDLSVYWYQQSLDQGLQFLIQYYNGEERAKGNILERFSAQQFPDLHSELNLSSLELGDSALYFCASSVGGGNQPQHFGDGTRLSIL.

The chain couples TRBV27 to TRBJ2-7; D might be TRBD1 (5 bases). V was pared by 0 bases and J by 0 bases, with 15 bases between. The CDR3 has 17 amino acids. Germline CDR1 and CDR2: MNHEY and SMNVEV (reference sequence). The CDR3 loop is CASSLSGHAASSYEQYF. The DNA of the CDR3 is TGTGCCAGCAGTTTATCGGGGCACGCTGCGAGCTCCTACGAGCAGTACTTC.

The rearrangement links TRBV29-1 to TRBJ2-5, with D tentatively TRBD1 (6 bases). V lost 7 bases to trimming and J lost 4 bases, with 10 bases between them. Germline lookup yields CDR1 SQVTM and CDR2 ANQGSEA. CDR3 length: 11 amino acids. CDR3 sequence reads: CSGIRGETQYF. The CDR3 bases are TGCAGCGGAATCAGGGGAGAGACCCAGTACTTC. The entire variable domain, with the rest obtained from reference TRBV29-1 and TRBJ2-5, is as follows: SAVISQKPSRDICQRGTSLTIQCQVDSQVTMMFWYRQQPGQSLTLIATANQGSEATYESGFVIDKFPISRPNLTFSTLTVSNMSPEDSSIYLCSGIRGETQYFGPGTRLLVL.

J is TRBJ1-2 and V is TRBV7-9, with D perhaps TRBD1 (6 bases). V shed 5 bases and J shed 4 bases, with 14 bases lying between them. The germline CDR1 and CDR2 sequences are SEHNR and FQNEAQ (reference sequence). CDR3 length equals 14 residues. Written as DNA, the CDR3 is TGTGCCAGCAGCGTAGGGGGACTCCCCTATGGCTACACCTTC. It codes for CASSVGGLPYGYTF.

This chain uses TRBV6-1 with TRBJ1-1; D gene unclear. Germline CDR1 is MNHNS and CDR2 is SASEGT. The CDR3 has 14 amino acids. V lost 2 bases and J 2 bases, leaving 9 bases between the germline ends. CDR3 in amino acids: CASSELGVNTEAFF. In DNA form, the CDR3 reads TGTGCCAGCAGTGAATTGGGAGTAAACACTGAAGCTTTCTTT.

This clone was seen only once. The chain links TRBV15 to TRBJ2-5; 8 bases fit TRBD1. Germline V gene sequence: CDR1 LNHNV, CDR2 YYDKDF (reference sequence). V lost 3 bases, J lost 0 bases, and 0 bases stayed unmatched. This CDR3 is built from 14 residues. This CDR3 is CATSRTGDQETQYF. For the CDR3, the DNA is TGTGCCACCAGCAGGACAGGGGACCAAGAGACCCAGTACTTC.

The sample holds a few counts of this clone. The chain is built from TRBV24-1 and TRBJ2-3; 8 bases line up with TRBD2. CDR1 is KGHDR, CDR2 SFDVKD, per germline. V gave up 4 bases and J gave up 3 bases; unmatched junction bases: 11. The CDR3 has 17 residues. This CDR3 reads CATSESGSGSRTDTQYF. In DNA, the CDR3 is TGTGCCACCAGTGAATCGGGCAGCGGGAGTAGGACAGATACGCAGTATTTT.

The CDR3 nucleotides are TGTGCCAGCAGTCTAGGGGGCGTTCAGCCCCAGCATTTT. Protein sequence: CASSLGGVQPQHF. The J gene is TRBJ1-5, the V gene TRBV12-3 or TRBV12-4; 7 bases agree with TRBD1. V lost 5 bases, J lost 6 bases, and 4 bases stayed unmatched. The CDR3 sequence is 13 residues long.

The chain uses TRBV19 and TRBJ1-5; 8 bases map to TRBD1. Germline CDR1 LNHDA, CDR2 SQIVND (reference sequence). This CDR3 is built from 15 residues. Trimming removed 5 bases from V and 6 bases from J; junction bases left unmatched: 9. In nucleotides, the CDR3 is TGTGCCAGTAGTTCCACAGGGGGTCGGGGTCAGCCCCAGCATTTT. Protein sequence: CASSSTGGRGQPQHF.

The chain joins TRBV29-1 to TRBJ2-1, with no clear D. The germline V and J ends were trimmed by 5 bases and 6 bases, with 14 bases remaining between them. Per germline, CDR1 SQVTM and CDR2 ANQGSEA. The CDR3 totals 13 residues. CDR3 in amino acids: CSVHGLDVNEQFF. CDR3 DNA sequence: TGCAGCGTTCACGGGTTAGACGTCAATGAGCAGTTCTTC.

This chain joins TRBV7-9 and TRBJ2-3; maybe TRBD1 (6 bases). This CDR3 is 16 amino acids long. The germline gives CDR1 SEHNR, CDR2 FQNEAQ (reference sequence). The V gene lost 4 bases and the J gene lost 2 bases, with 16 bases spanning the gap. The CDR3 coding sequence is TGTGCCAGCAGCTCAGGGGTGGCGGAGCACACAGATACGCAGTATTTT. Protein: CASSSGVAEHTDTQYF.

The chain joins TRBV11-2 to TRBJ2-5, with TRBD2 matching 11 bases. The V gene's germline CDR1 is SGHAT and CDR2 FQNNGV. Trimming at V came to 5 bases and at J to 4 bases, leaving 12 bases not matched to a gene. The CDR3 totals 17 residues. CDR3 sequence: CASSPAPRLAGSETQYF. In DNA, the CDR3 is TGTGCCAGCAGCCCCGCACCTAGACTAGCGGGGTCAGAGACCCAGTACTTC.

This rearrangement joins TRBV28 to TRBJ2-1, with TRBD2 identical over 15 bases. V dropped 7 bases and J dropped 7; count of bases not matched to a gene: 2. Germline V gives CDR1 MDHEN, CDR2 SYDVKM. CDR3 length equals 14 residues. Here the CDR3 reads CASTGTSGRNEQFF. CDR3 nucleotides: TGTGCCAGCACCGGGACTAGCGGGAGGAATGAGCAGTTCTTC.

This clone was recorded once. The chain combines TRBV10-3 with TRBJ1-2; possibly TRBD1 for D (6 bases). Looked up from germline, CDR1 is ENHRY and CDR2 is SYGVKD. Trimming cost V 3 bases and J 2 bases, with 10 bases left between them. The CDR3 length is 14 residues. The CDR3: CAISDRGPNYGYTF. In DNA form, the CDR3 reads TGTGCCATCAGTGACAGGGGACCCAACTATGGCTACACCTTC.

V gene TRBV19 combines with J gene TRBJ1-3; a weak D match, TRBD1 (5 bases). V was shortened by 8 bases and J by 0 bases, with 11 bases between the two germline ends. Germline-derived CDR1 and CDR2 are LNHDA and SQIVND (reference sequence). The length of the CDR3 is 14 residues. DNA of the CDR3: TGTGCCAGTCATCTCGACAGCTCTGGAAACACCATATATTTT. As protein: CASHLDSSGNTIYF.

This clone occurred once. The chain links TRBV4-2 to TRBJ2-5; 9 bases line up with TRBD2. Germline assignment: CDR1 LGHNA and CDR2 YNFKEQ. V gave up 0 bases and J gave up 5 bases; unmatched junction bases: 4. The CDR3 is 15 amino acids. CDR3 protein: CASSQEAGGRETQYF. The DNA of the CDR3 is TGTGCCAGCAGCCAAGAGGCGGGGGGGAGGGAGACCCAGTACTTC.

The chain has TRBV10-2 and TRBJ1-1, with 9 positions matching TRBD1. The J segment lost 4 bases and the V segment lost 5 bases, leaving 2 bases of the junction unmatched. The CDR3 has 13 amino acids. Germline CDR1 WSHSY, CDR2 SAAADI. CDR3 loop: CASSQQGATEAFF. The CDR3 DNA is TGCGCCAGCAGTCAACAGGGGGCCACTGAAGCTTTCTTT.

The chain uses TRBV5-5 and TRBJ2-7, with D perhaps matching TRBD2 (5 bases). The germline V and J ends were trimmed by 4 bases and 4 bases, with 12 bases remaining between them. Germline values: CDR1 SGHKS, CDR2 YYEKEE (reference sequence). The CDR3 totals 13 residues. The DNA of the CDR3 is TGTGCCAGCAGCGGGAGTCAAGGTTACGAGCAGTACTTC. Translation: CASSGSQGYEQYF. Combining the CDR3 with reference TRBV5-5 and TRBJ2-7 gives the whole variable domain DAGVTQSPTHLIKTRGQQVTLRCSPISGHKSVSWYQQVLGQGPQFIFQYYEKEERGRGNFPDRFSARQFPNYSSELNVNALLLGDSALYLCASSGSQGYEQYFGPGTRLTVT.

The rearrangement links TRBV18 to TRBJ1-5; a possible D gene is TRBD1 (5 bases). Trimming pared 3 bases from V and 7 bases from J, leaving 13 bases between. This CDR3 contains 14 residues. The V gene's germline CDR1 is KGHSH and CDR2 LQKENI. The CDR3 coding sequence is TGTGCCAGCTCACCGACACAGGCGTTCCAGCCCCAGCATTTT. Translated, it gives CASSPTQAFQPQHF.

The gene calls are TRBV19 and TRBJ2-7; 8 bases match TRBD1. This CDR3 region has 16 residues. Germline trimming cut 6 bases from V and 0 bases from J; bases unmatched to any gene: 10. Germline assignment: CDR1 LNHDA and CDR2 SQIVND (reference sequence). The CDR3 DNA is TGTGCCAGTAGCGTGACAGGGGCCCAAAGCTCCTACGAGCAGTACTTC. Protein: CASSVTGAQSSYEQYF.

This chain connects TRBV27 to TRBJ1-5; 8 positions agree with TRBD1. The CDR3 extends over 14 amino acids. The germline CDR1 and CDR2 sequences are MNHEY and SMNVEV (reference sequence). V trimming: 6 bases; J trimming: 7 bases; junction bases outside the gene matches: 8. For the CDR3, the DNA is TGTGCCAGCAGGCTGCAGGGGGCCGCCCAGCCCCAGCATTTT. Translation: CASRLQGAAQPQHF.

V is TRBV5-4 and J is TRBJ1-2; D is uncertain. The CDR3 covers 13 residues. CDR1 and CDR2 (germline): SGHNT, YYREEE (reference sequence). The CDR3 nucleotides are TGTGCTTCGCTCAGCCAGGCGGGCTATGGCTACACCTTC. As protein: CASLSQAGYGYTF.

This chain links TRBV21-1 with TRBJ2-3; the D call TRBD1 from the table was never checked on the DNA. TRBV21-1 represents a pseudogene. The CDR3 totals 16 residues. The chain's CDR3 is CASSKLTQSAKDTQYF. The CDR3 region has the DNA TGTGCCAGCAGCAAACTTACACAAAGTGCAAAAGATACGCAGTATTTT.

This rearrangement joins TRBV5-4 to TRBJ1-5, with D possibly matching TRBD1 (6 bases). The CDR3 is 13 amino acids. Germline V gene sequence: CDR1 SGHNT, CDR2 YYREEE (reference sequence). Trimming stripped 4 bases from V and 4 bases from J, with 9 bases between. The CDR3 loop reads CASSPDRNQPQHF. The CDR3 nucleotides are TGTGCCAGCAGCCCGGACAGAAATCAGCCCCAGCATTTT.